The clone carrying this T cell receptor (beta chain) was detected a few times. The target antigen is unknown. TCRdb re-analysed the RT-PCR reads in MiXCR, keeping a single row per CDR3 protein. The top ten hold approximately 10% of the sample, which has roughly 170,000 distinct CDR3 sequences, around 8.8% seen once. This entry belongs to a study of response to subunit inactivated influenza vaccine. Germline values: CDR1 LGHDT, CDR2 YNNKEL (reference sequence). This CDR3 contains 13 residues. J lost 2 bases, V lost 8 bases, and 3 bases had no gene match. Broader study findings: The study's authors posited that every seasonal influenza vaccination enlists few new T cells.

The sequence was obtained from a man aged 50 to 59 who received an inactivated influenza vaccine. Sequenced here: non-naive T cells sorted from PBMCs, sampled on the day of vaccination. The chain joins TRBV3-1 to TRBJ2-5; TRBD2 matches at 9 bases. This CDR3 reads CASSTSGQETQYF. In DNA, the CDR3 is TGTGCCAGCTCGACTAGCGGACAAGAGACCCAGTACTTC.